Given below is one T cell receptor beta chain in context. What it binds is not known. The sample belongs to a study of cytomegalovirus exposure and HLA in healthy donors. The wider study: From about 180 million T cells, an earlier analysis saw roughly 100 million unique TCR beta sequences. Within the Caucasian-associated ancestry cluster were more than 75% of the roughly 400 genotyped donors.

The study, taken as a whole, reports: In a later analysis, specific HLA alleles were associated with around 17,000 TCR beta sequences at a 0.05 false discovery rate. TCR beta V- and J-gene trimming was later associated with a missense DCLRE1C variant.

Use of 60 Vbeta and 13 Jbeta primers characterized the PCR. Repertoires were generated with immunoSEQ multiplex PCR, while TCRdb's copy carries only in-frame clones and drops some. Altogether some 110,000 clones are present, over 65% being singletons, with the ten largest covering nearly 0.9%. The CDR3 totals 16 residues. The chain recombines TRBV21-1 with TRBJ1-5; the DNA was not used to check the table's D call, TRBD1. TRBV21-1 is deemed a pseudogene. Sequencing was done on a sample of PBMCs. This receptor was taken from a woman aged 25 to 39 in good health and CMV-seronegative. The CDR3 sequence is CASSTPGTGCNQPQHF. The CDR3 bases are TGTGCCAGCAGCACACCCGGGACAGGGTGCAATCAGCCCCAGCATTTT.